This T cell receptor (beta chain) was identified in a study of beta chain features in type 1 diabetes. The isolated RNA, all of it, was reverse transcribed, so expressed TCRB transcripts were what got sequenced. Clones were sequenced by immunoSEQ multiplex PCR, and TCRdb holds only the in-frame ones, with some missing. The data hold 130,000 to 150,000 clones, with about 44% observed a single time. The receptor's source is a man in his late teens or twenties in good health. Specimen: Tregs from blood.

CDR3 residues: CASKLGRVGNIQYF. The CDR3 DNA reads TGTGCCAGTAAATTGGGGAGGGTTGGAAACATTCAGTACTTC. The V and J genes are TRBV28 and TRBJ2-4; 7 nucleotides line up with TRBD2. CDR1 is MDHEN and CDR2 is SYDVKM in the germline V gene. CDR3 length: 14 amino acids. Trimming took 9 bases from V and 6 from J; bases not matched to a gene: 11.